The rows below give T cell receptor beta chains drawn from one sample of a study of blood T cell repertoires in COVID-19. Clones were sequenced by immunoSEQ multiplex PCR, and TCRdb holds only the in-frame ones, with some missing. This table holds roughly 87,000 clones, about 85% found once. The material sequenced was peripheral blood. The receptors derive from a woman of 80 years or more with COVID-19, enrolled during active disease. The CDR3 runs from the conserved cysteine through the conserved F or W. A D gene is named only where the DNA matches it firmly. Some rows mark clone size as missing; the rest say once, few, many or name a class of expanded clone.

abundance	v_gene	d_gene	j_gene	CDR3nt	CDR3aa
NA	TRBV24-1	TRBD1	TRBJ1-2	TGTGCCACCAGCAGGACAGGGGCGGCCTATGGCTACACCTTC	CATSRTGAAYGYTF
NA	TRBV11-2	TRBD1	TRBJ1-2	TGTGCCAGCAGCTTAGCTGGACAGGAGAGCGGCTACACCTTC	CASSLAGQESGYTF
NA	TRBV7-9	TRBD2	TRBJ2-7	TGTGCCAGCAGCCCTAGCGGGGGAACCTACGAGCAGTACTTC	CASSPSGGTYEQYF
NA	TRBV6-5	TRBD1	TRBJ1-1	TGTGCCAGCAGTAGGGACAGGGCGGACACTGAAGCTTTCTTT	CASSRDRADTEAFF
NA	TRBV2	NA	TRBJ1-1	TGTGCCAGCCGACTCCAACGTGTAGGGGTTAACACTGAAGCTTTCTTT	CASRLQRVGVNTEAFF
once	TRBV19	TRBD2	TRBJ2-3	TGTGCCAGTGGCCGACTAGCGGGGGGAAGCACAGATACGCAGTATTTT	CASGRLAGGSTDTQYF
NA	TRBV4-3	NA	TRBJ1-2	TGCGCCAGCAGCCAAGGTCACGACTCGAATGGCTACACCTTC	CASSQGHDSNGYTF
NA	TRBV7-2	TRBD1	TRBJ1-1	TGTGCCAGCAGCTTCGGACAGGGCACTGAAGCTTTCTTT	CASSFGQGTEAFF
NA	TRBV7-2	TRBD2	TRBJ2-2	TGTGCCAGCAGCCGGGGACTAGCGGGGGCCGTCAACACCGGGGAGCTGTTTTTT	CASSRGLAGAVNTGELFF
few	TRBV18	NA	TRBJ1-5	TGTGCCAGCTCGAGCAATCCGGGAGGCCCCCAGCATTTT	CASSSNPGGPQHF
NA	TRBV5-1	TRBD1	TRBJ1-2	TGCGCCAGCAGCTTGAAGGAGGACAGGGGGCATGGCTACACCTTC	CASSLKEDRGHGYTF
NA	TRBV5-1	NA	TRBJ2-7	TGCGCCAGCAGCTTTGACAAGGATTACGAGCAGTACTTC	CASSFDKDYEQYF
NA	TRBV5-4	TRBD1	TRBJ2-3	TGTGCCAGCAGACGGACAGGTGGGGCAGATACGCAGTATTTT	CASRRTGGADTQYF
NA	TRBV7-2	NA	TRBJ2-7	TGTGCCAGCAGCTTAGCGGGACTTGGCTACGAGCAGTACTTC	CASSLAGLGYEQYF
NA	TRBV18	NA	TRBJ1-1	TGTGCCAGCTCACCACTCAGTGATCCGAACACTGAAGCTTTCTTT	CASSPLSDPNTEAFF
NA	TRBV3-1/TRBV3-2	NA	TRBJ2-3	TGTGCCAGCAGTCAGAGCGGAAGCACAGATACGCAGTATTTT	CASSQSGSTDTQYF
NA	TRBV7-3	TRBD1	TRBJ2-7	TGTGCCACCGCCGACAGGGACGGGGAGCAGTACTTC	CATADRDGEQYF
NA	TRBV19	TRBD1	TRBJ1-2	TGTGCCAGTAGCCAGGGGGCGAGCTATGGCTACACCTTC	CASSQGASYGYTF
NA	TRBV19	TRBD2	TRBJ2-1	TGTGCCAGTAGTATAGACGGAAGGACTAGCGGCCGCCTCTACTACAATGAGCAGTTCTTC	CASSIDGRTSGRLYYNEQFF
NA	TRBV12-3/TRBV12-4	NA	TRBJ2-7	TGTGCCAGCAGGAGGAACTCCTACGAGCAGTACTTC	CASRRNSYEQYF
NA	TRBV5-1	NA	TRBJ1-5	TGCGCCAGCAGCTTGAGGGGTCCCAATCAGCCCCAGCATTTT	CASSLRGPNQPQHF
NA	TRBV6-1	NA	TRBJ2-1	TGTGCCAGCAGTGAAGTTCTGCCAGGGTCGAATGCAGATGAGCAGTTCTTC	CASSEVLPGSNADEQFF
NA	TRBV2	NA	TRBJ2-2	TGTGCCACCAAGGGGTCGAGCTCGGGGAACACCGGGGAGCTGTTTTTT	CATKGSSSGNTGELFF